This T cell receptor (beta chain) was captured in a study of T cell responses to AZD1222 COVID-19 vaccine (dated by TCRdb to the early 2020s). Context from the whole study: A total of 230 or so trial participants underwent TCR sequencing, of whom around 200 received two doses of AZD1222 and around 26 received two doses of the MenACWY control vaccine. Enrollment into the trials was organized by age into subgroups of 18-55, 56-69 and 70-plus years, and those subgroups contained roughly 150, 30 and 60 TCR-sequenced participants, respectively. The full study reports these points: No day 14 peak-response samples were available, so repertoires were characterized only after the peak T cell response. In the small 56-69-year group, the increase in depth fell short of significance, most likely because of low power. After two AZD1222 doses, both the breadth and the depth of spike-specific TCRs were significantly higher than at day 0 and than in MenACWY recipients. Participants were mostly white British and included more females than males, and it was suggested by the authors that clonal diversity may have been underestimated. Conclusions about previously exposed vaccinees are limited because only five or six AZD1222 recipients were SARS-CoV-2 seropositive at baseline. Vaccine-associated CD4 TCRs spanned the whole spike protein, with dominant responses in regions 160-218 and 743-854. Nearly half of unique spike-specific TCRs reportedly recognized epitopes outside regions mutated in the B.1.351 and B.1.1.7 variants.

About this clone itself: Its cognate antigen has yet to be identified. There are no base qualities to consult, and no much larger clone falls within one base.

The CDR1 and CDR2 encoded by the germline V gene are KGHSH and LQKENI. The CDR3 sequence holds 16 residues, the cysteine and phenylalanine included. Only the CDR3 region is kept as DNA, spanning 48 bases read in frame from base 1. V is reduced by 0 bases and J by 4 bases, leaving a spacing of 15 bases between them. The CDR3 regions of human TCRbeta chains were analyzed by immunosequencing. Per the original workflow: Repertoire TCRs were matched against a reference library of SARS-CoV-2-specific TCRs generated with the MIRA antigen-specificity platform. Breadth was defined as the fraction of unique TCRs that were SARS-CoV-2-associated. Depth was defined as the fraction of total T cells that were SARS-CoV-2-associated. Using the MIRA data, each spike-specific TCR was assigned both to the spike region to which the TCR was reactive and to a CD4 or CD8 class. Log10-transformed breadth and depth values were compared by one-way ANOVA with Sidak's multiple comparisons tests. In its TCRdb copy, this immuneACCESS table keeps in-frame sequences only and misses some clones. Where compared with another copy, unresolved V genes explain less than half of these, and the others have no known cause. D and trimming were read from the DNA, whereas the V and J calls and clone size are those reported in that table. The sample includes about 120,000 clones, with approximately 90% observed a single time. The top ten clones comprise around 3.8% of the sample.

What the time point label conveys for this sample: about 28 days (+/-7) after the second vaccine dose. The intended sense of this specimen's treatment or condition label: meningococcal conjugate vaccine given as trial control. Samples from vaccinated people were obtained from the UK trials COV001 and COV002, which included a single-blind randomized controlled phase 2/3 trial of AZD1222 (ChAdOx1 nCoV-19) in healthy adults. For TCRbeta chain sequencing, PBMC samples from trial participants were taken at day 0 and at day 28 after the second dose. The chain uses TRBV18 and TRBJ1-1, and the D gene may be TRBD1, 5 bases matching. Source: peripheral blood, taken 28 days after the second dose of the MenACWY control vaccine. The sequence came from an adult who received the MenACWY meningococcal vaccine as a control. The CDR3 protein is CASSPPEGMASTEAFF. The DNA reads as follows: TGTGCCAGCTCACCACCGGAGGGGATGGCGAGCACTGAAGCTTTCTTT.